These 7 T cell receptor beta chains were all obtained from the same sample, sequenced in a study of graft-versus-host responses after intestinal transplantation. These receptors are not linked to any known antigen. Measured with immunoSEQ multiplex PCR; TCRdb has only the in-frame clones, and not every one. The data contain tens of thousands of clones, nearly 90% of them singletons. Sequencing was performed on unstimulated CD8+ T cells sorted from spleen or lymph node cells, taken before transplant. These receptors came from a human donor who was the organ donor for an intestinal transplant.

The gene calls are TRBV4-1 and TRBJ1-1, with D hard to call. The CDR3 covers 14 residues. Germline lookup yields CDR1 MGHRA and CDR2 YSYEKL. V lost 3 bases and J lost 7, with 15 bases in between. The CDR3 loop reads CASSHFAAEGEAFF. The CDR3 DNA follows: TGCGCCAGCAGCCACTTCGCGGCTGAGGGTGAAGCTTTCTTT.

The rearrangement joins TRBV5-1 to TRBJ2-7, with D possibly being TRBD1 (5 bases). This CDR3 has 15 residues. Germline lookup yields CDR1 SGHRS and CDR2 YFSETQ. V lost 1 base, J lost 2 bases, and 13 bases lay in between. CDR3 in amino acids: CASSLYPGSTYEQYV. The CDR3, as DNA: TGCGCCAGCAGCTTGTATCCAGGGTCGACCTACGAGCAGTACGTC.

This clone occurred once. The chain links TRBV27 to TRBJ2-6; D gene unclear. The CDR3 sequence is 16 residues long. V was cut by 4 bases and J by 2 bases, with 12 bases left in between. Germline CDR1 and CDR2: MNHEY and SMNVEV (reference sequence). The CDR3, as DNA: TGTGCCAGCAGTTCCCTCGCTACGGCTGGGGCCAACGTCCTGACTTTC. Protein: CASSSLATAGANVLTF.

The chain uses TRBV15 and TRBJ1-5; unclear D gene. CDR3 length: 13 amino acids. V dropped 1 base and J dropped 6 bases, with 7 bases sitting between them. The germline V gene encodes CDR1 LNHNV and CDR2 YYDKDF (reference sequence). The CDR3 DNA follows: TGTGCCACCAGCAGAGGGGAGGCTCAGCCCCAGCATTTT. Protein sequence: CATSRGEAQPQHF.

CDR3 in DNA: TGTGCCAGCAGATATACCGGGGAGCTGTTTTTT. Translated: CASRYTGELFF. The gene calls are TRBV6-5 and TRBJ2-2, with D unresolved. The germline gives CDR1 MNHEY, CDR2 SVGAGI. The CDR3 consists of 11 residues. The V end was cut by 6 bases, the J end by 5 bases, with 4 bases between.

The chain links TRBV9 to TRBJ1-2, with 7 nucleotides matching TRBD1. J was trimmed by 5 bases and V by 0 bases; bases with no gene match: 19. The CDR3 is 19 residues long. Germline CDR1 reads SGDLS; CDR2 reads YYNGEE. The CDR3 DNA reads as TGTGCCAGCAGCGTAGAATACAAAGGGACAGTACTCAGAGAGTATGGCTACACCTTC. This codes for CASSVEYKGTVLREYGYTF.

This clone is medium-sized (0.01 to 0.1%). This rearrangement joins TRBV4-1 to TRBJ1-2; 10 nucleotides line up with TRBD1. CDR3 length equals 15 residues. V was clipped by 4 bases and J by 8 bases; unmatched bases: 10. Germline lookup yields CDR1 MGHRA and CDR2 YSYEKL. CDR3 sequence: CASSREVGTGDGYTF. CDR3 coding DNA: TGCGCCAGCAGCCGCGAAGTGGGGACAGGGGACGGCTACACCTTC.